These T cell receptor beta chains were read from a single sample in a study of CD8 T cells in Susac syndrome. TCRdb redid the calling of the immunoSEQ multiplex PCR reads with MiXCR, one entry per CDR3 protein. The sample has 75,000 to 95,000 distinct CDR3 sequences, 90% to 97% seen once; the top ten hold 0.55% to 0.8%. Material for sequencing was CD8+ T cells from PBMCs. The receptor set was obtained from a human donor with Susac syndrome. Both conserved end residues are part of each CDR3. The order of the fields is CDR3 length, D gene, J gene, clone size, V gene, CDR3 protein, CDR3 DNA. D genes are given only for firm matches. Size is omitted from some rows. Given values are once, few, many or a class for expanded clones.

>14|TRBD2|TRBJ2-3|few|TRBV20-1
CSALQGGSTDTQYF
TGCAGTGCGCTGCAGGGAGGGAGCACAGATACGCAGTATTTT
>16|.|TRBJ2-2|.|TRBV24-1
CATSDYSTGGTGELFF
TGTGCCACCAGTGATTACTCGACAGGAGGGACCGGGGAGCTGTTTTTT
>12|.|TRBJ2-7|once|TRBV6-2/TRBV6-3
CASIDSGDEQYF
TGTGCCAGCATCGACTCGGGGGACGAGCAGTACTTC
>15|.|TRBJ1-2|.|TRBV20-1
CSAREAGENNYGYTF
TGCAGTGCTAGGGAGGCAGGAGAGAATAACTATGGCTACACCTTC
>12|TRBD1|TRBJ1-2|.|TRBV20-1
CSANSRTGGYTF
TGCAGTGCAAACTCCCGGACAGGCGGCTACACCTTC
>16|.|TRBJ1-2|.|TRBV27
CASSSYVTGGADGYTF
TGTGCCAGCAGTTCGTACGTTACGGGGGGCGCGGATGGCTACACCTTC
>14|.|TRBJ2-2|.|TRBV5-6
CASSLAVSPRELFF
TGTGCCAGCAGCTTGGCCGTCAGTCCCCGGGAGCTGTTTTTT
>15|TRBD1|TRBJ1-1|.|TRBV20-1
CSAPDHRGYVTEAFF
TGCAGTGCGCCAGACCACAGGGGGTATGTCACTGAAGCTTTCTTT
>15|TRBD2|TRBJ2-1|.|TRBV5-1
CASSLASGVYNEQFF
TGCGCCAGCAGCTTGGCTAGCGGGGTGTACAATGAGCAGTTCTTC
>15|TRBD1|TRBJ2-5|.|TRBV5-4
CASSISRTGGETQYF
TGTGCCAGCAGCATCTCGAGGACAGGGGGCGAGACCCAGTACTTC
>16|.|TRBJ2-3|.|TRBV29-1
CSVEGGNLLSTDTQYF
TGCAGCGTTGAAGGTGGCAACCTCCTGAGCACAGATACGCAGTATTTT
>16|.|TRBJ2-7|.|TRBV20-1
CSARERDGHYSYEQYF
TGCAGTGCTAGAGAGAGGGACGGGCATTACTCCTACGAGCAGTACTTC
>13|.|TRBJ2-7|.|TRBV3-1
CASSQTGTYEQYF
TGTGCCAGCAGCCAGACAGGAACCTACGAGCAGTACTTC
>15|.|TRBJ2-7|.|TRBV20-1
CSALTNDGIPGEQYF
TGCAGTGCTCTAACAAATGACGGTATTCCGGGCGAGCAGTACTTC
>13|TRBD1|TRBJ2-1|.|TRBV11-2
CASSLDREPEQFF
TGTGCCAGCAGCTTGGACAGGGAGCCGGAGCAGTTCTTC
>12|.|TRBJ1-1|.|TRBV20-1
CSAMSVNTEAFF
TGCAGTGCTATGTCAGTCAACACTGAAGCTTTCTTT
>16|TRBD1|TRBJ1-2|.|TRBV29-1
CSVLPVGTGSYGGYTF
TGCAGCGTCCTCCCTGTTGGGACAGGGAGTTATGGTGGCTACACCTTC
>13|.|TRBJ1-1|.|TRBV7-3
CASSAWLNTEAFF
TGTGCCAGCAGCGCCTGGTTGAACACTGAAGCTTTCTTT
>15|.|TRBJ2-1|.|TRBV6-5
CASRPTPSSYNEQFF
TGTGCCAGCAGGCCGACACCGAGCTCCTACAATGAGCAGTTCTTC
>13|.|TRBJ1-5|.|TRBV29-1
CSVEGSGNQPQHF
TGCAGCGTTGAAGGGAGTGGCAATCAGCCCCAGCATTTT
>17|.|TRBJ2-3|.|TRBV24-1
CATGGGAGDTSTDTQYF
TGTGCCACCGGGGGCGGGGCAGGCGATACTAGCACAGATACGCAGTATTTT
>12|.|TRBJ2-7|.|TRBV29-1
CSVGPGEYEQYF
TGCAGCGTTGGTCCAGGGGAATACGAGCAGTACTTC
>15|TRBD2|TRBJ2-7|.|TRBV19
CASSIVAGGLYEQYF
TGTGCCAGTAGTATCGTAGCGGGGGGCCTCTACGAGCAGTACTTC
>14|.|TRBJ2-1|once|TRBV4-3
CASSQDWGSNEQFF
TGCGCCAGCAGCCAAGATTGGGGATCCAATGAGCAGTTCTTC
>15|.|TRBJ2-1|.|TRBV20-1
CSAPPGGSSYNEQFF
TGCAGTGCCCCGCCGGGGGGCTCCTCCTACAATGAGCAGTTCTTC
>14|TRBD2|TRBJ2-7|.|TRBV7-9
CASSQPGLISEQYF
TGTGCCAGCAGCCAACCGGGACTAATTAGCGAGCAGTACTTC
>16|.|TRBJ1-5|.|TRBV7-9
CASSPTGPYSNQPQHF
TGTGCCAGCAGCCCAACGGGGCCGTATAGCAATCAGCCCCAGCATTTT
>15|.|TRBJ2-6|.|TRBV6-2/TRBV6-3
CASSYEGPGANVLTF
TGTGCCAGCAGTTACGAAGGGCCTGGGGCCAACGTCCTGACTTTC
>14|.|TRBJ2-7|.|TRBV30
CAWSVKGPWYEQYF
TGTGCCTGGAGTGTAAAGGGGCCTTGGTACGAGCAGTACTTC
>18|TRBD1|TRBJ1-2|once|TRBV3-1
CASSQTGGQGSTNYGYTF
TGTGCCAGCAGCCAGACCGGAGGACAGGGCTCGACTAACTATGGCTACACCTTC
>14|TRBD1|TRBJ1-2|.|TRBV12-3/TRBV12-4
CASSLRSAGTVYTF
TGTGCCAGCAGTTTAAGGTCCGCCGGGACAGTCTACACCTTC
>15|TRBD1|TRBJ1-6|.|TRBV14
CASSPWTGKNSPLHF
TGTGCCAGCAGCCCTTGGACAGGGAAAAATTCACCCCTCCACTTT
>13|TRBD1|TRBJ2-7|.|TRBV12-3/TRBV12-4
CASRETGAREQYF
TGTGCCAGCAGAGAGACAGGGGCGCGGGAGCAGTACTTC
>13|.|TRBJ1-6|.|TRBV27
CASSFRGGSPLHF
TGTGCCAGCAGTTTCCGGGGAGGGTCACCCCTCCACTTT
>12|.|TRBJ2-7|.|TRBV7-6
CASSPGHYEQYF
TGTGCCAGCAGCCCCGGTCACTACGAGCAGTACTTC
>15|.|TRBJ1-1|.|TRBV12-3/TRBV12-4
CASSFTKFPDTEAFF
TGTGCCAGCAGTTTTACCAAATTCCCAGACACTGAAGCTTTCTTT
>13|.|TRBJ1-1|once|TRBV27
CASRGAGDTEAFF
TGTGCCAGCAGGGGCGCAGGGGACACTGAAGCTTTCTTT
>12|.|TRBJ2-1|few|TRBV5-4
CASNTRNNEQFF
TGTGCCAGCAACACCCGGAACAATGAGCAGTTCTTC
>15|.|TRBJ2-3|.|TRBV23-1
CASSQLGLFTDTQYF
TGCGCCAGCAGTCAACTTGGCCTGTTCACAGATACGCAGTATTTT